What follows describes a single TCR beta chain. Its specificity is not known. In germline, CDR1 is MGHRA, CDR2 YSYEKL. The CDR3 is 19 amino acids. Trimming shortened V by 0 bases and J by 9 bases, and 24 bases separated the two germline ends. This entry comes from a study of T cell responses to AZD1222 COVID-19 vaccine. Looking at the study overall: Pooled in the analysis were second doses at about 4 or about 12 weeks.

Overall study findings and caveats: The study reported that nearly half of spike-specific TCRs target unmutated variant regions.

TCRdb's table, derived via immunoSEQ multiplex PCR, lists solely in-frame clones and lacks some. The data show about 180,000 clones, about nine tenths seen once. Sequenced here: peripheral blood, sampled on day 0 of AZD1222 vaccination. The clonotype was recovered from an adult in good health. V and J are TRBV4-1 and TRBJ1-6; weak D call: TRBD1 (5 bases). The CDR3 sequence is CASSQDLGRVGLVGSPLHF. The CDR3 DNA sequence: TGCGCCAGCAGCCAAGATCTGGGCAGGGTAGGCCTAGTTGGTTCACCCCTCCACTTT.